This T cell receptor beta chain was found in a study of shared clonotypes between healthy human individuals. Study as a whole: Used for every donor were three CD4 naive, three CD4 memory, two CD8 naive and one CD8 memory plate.

The germline V gene encodes CDR1 MNHEY and CDR2 SMNVEV (reference sequence). The V end was cut by 5 bases, the J end by 4 bases, with 14 bases between. CDR3 length: 14 amino acids. Deep was the level used in running the assay. Method: immunoSEQ multiplex PCR; TCRdb's copy keeps in-frame clones and lacks some. The sample has about 2.1 million clones; over 85% are singletons. Regarding the study as a whole: Among donors, sharing of clonotypes was expected to be affected by sequencing depth. A generally larger estimated richness was seen in naive subsets than in memory subsets.

About this clone: Its antigen is unknown.

Positive CCR7 selection of CD45RO-negative cells yielded the naive CD8 cells, and terminally differentiated effector memory CD45RA+ cells were excluded. The V call is TRBV27, the J call TRBJ1-2; D possibly corresponds to TRBD1 (6 bases). Sequencing used naive CD8+ T cells from PBMCs. The origin of this receptor is a man younger than 35 in good health. Some clones in this sample may be carry-over from other donors' samples. The CDR3 DNA follows: TGTGCCAGCAGTCCCGGGGGGCCAATCTATGGCTACACCTTC. It codes for CASSPGGPIYGYTF.